The present entry profiles one T cell receptor beta chain with its context. Its antigen remains unidentified. No per-base quality is available; no much larger clone lies one base away. Reading the label with the study, this specimen's time point is: about 28 days (+/-7) after the second vaccine dose. AZD1222 recipients whose second dose came at about 4 weeks and those whose second dose came at about 12 weeks were combined into one group, since spike-specific TCR depth and breadth did not differ between the two schedules. Vaccinee samples came from UK trials COV001 and COV002, including a single-blind randomized controlled phase 2/3 trial of AZD1222 (ChAdOx1 nCoV-19) in healthy adults. For TCRbeta chain sequencing, PBMC samples were collected from trial participants at day 0 and at day 28 after the second dose. This sample was taken from a study of T cell responses to AZD1222 COVID-19 vaccine (dated by TCRdb to 2020 to 2023). Study-wide context: A total of 233 trial participants underwent TCR sequencing, of whom more than 200 had received two doses of AZD1222 and approximately 25 had received two doses of the MenACWY control vaccine. Trial participants were enrolled by age into subgroups of 18-55, 56-69 and 70-plus years, and around 140, 26 and 57 TCR-sequenced participants, respectively, were included in these subgroups.

The CDR3 regions of human TCRbeta chains were subjected to immunosequencing. On the authors' methods: TCRs in the repertoires were compared against a reference library of SARS-CoV-2-specific TCRs that had been generated with the MIRA antigen-specificity platform. Breadth meant the fraction of unique TCRs that were SARS-CoV-2-associated, whereas depth meant the fraction of total T cells that were SARS-CoV-2-associated. Using the MIRA data, each spike-specific TCR was mapped to the spike region that the TCR reacts to and placed in a CD4 or CD8 class. Log10-transformed breadth and depth values were compared by one-way ANOVA with Sidak's multiple comparisons tests. This is the immuneACCESS table as TCRdb keeps it, with only in-frame sequences that have V and J called. A part of the clones is gone; compared with another copy, unresolved V genes explain less than half, and the rest is unexplained. That table gives V, J and clone size, and the DNA gave D and trimming. The sample table records 130,000 to 150,000 clones; about nine tenths of these occur just once. Roughly 1.5% of the sample rests with the top ten.

Trimming accounts for 5 bases at V and 5 bases at J, while the number of junction bases matched to no gene is 5. For CDR1 and CDR2, the germline V gene lists MRHNA and SNTAGT. The CDR3, from cysteine to phenylalanine, totals 15 residues. Only the CDR3 DNA is retained, 45 bases long and in frame from the first base. Points the paper makes about the study in general: After two AZD1222 doses, spike-specific TCR breadth and depth were significantly higher than at day 0 and than in MenACWY recipients. The vaccine-associated CD4 TCRs covered the entire spike protein, and the dominant responses fell in regions 160-218 and 743-854. Only five to seven AZD1222 recipients were SARS-CoV-2 seropositive at baseline, limiting conclusions about previously exposed vaccinees. Participants were mostly white British and included more females than males, and it was suggested by the authors that clonal diversity may have been underestimated. Nearly half of unique spike-specific TCRs reportedly recognized epitopes outside regions mutated in the B.1.351 and B.1.1.7 variants. In the small 56-69-year group, the increase in depth fell short of significance, most likely because of low power. Because no day 14 peak-response samples were available, repertoires were characterized only after the peak T cell response.

The starting material was peripheral blood, obtained 28 days after the second AZD1222 dose. This clonotype was obtained from an adult who received the AZD1222 COVID-19 vaccine. This receptor chain uses TRBV6-4 and TRBJ2-1, and TRBD2 aligns with 11 junction nucleotides. For the CDR3, the sequence is CASSPRLAGNNEQFF. The nucleotide sequence reads as follows: TGTGCCAGCAGTCCTCGACTAGCGGGGAACAATGAGCAGTTCTTC.